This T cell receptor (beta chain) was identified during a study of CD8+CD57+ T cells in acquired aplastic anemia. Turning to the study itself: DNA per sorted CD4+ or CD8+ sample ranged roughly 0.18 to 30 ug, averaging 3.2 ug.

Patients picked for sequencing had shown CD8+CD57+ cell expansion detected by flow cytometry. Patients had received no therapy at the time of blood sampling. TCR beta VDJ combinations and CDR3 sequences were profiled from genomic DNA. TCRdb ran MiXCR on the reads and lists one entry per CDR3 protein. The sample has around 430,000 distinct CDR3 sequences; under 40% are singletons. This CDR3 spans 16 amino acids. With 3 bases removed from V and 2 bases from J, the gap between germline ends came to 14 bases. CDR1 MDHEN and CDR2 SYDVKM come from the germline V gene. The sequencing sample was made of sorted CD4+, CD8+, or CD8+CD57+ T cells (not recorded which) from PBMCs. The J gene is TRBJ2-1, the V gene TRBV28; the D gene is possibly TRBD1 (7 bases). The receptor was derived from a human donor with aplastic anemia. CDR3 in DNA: TGTGCCAGCAGTTTGCGGCAGGGGGGTGCCTACAATGAGCAGTTCTTC. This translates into CASSLRQGGAYNEQFF.